This T cell receptor beta chain came from a study of T cell repertoires in cytomegalovirus infection. In the study overall: Public TCR beta signatures were indicative of both CMV infection and a matching HLA type. General study points: Dominant in the ex vivo response were TCR beta clonotypes restricted by HLA-C and specific for CMV. There were carriers of CMV plus the relevant HLA, and cumulative public TCR beta family frequency identified them.

MiXCR, run by TCRdb on the reads, gives a single entry per CDR3 protein. In the table there are around 290,000 distinct CDR3 sequences, roughly 25% of which are singletons. In regard to this clonotype: No antigen is known for it.

The receptor's source is a human donor in good health (CMV status not recorded). Some clones in this sample may be carry-over from other donors' samples. Sequenced sample: PBMCs.

CDR3 nucleotides: TGTGCCAGCAGCGAGGGACAGTTCACAGATACGCAGTATTTT. This codes for CASSEGQFTDTQYF. This chain joins TRBV5-5 and TRBJ2-3, with 7 bases that match TRBD1. CDR3 length: 14 amino acids. Germline CDR1 and CDR2: SGHKS and YYEKEE (reference sequence). With 4 bases clipped from V and 2 bases from J, the junction kept 4 bases outside the gene matches.